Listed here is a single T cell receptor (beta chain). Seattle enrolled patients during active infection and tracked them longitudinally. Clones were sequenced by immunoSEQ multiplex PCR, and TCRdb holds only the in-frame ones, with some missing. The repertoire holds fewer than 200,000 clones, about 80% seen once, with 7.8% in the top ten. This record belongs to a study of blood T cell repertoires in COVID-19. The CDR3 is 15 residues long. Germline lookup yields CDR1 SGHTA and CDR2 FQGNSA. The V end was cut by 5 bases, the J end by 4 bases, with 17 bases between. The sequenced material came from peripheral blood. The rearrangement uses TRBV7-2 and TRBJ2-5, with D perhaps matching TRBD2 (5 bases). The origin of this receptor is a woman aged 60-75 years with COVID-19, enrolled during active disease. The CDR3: CASSGRVGRSETQYF. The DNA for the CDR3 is TGTGCCAGCAGCGGGCGGGTTGGGCGGTCAGAGACCCAGTACTTC.